The rows below give T cell receptor beta chains drawn from one sample of a study of blood T cell repertoires in COVID-19. The table came from immunoSEQ multiplex PCR; TCRdb's copy has only in-frame clones and leaves some out. The data show 150,000 or so clones, over 70% seen once. Specimen: peripheral blood. These receptors were taken from a woman between 55 and 75 years old with acute or convalescent COVID-19. Each CDR3 is given with its conserved first and last residue. The D gene is left open where the match is weak. Clone size is stated in some rows and not others, as once, few, many or a class when expanded.

clone_size j_call v_call d_call cdr3_aa cdr3_nt
- TRBJ1-5 TRBV19 - CASSNPGDGQPQHF TGTGCCAGTAGTAATCCAGGGGACGGCCAGCCCCAGCATTTT
once TRBJ1-5 TRBV7-2 - CASSTPRTGNSNQPQHF TGTGCCAGCAGCACCCCACGGACCGGGAATAGCAATCAGCCCCAGCATTTT
once TRBJ2-6 TRBV5-4 - CASSPFGGFSGANVLTF TGTGCCAGCAGCCCGTTCGGGGGATTCTCTGGGGCCAACGTCCTGACTTTC
few TRBJ1-2 TRBV9 - CASSPGQPPYGYTF TGTGCCAGCAGCCCTGGACAGCCCCCTTATGGCTACACCTTC
- TRBJ1-5 TRBV7-9 - CASSLDSYNQPQHF TGTGCCAGCAGCCTGGACAGCTACAATCAGCCCCAGCATTTT
- TRBJ2-1 TRBV5-1 - CASSLDLGSAYNEQFF TGCGCCAGCAGCTTGGATCTAGGATCTGCTTACAATGAGCAGTTCTTC
- TRBJ1-2 TRBV14 - CASSLRTGWWYGYTF TGTGCCAGCAGCCTTCGGACGGGGTGGTGGTATGGCTACACCTTC
few TRBJ2-5 TRBV12-3/TRBV12-4 TRBD1 CASSTQGGTQYF TGTGCCAGCAGCACACAGGGGGGGACCCAGTACTTC
- TRBJ2-3 TRBV3-1/TRBV3-2 - CASSPIGAGPRTDTQYF TGTGCCAGCAGCCCGATAGGTGCGGGGCCCAGGACGGATACGCAGTATTTT
- TRBJ2-7 TRBV7-9 - CASSFQGGEQYF TGTGCCAGCAGCTTCCAGGGGGGCGAGCAGTACTTC